Below, 19 T cell receptor beta chains from the same sample are listed, as sequenced in a study of T cells after yellow fever vaccination. TCRdb redid the calling of the 5' RACE reads with MiXCR, one entry per CDR3 protein. Here the sample spans around 120,000 distinct CDR3 sequences, about 15% being singletons. The sample in question was CD8+ T cells sorted from PBMCs, obtained 5 days after the yellow fever booster vaccination. These receptors all stem from a man between 18 and 29 years old who received the YFV17D yellow fever vaccine.

CDR3 sequence (DNA): TGTGCCAGCAGCTTAAGCGGACAGGGTAATGGCTACACCTTC. Protein: CASSLSGQGNGYTF. The chain carries TRBV7-3 and TRBJ1-2, with 8 bases matching TRBD1. The CDR3 contains 14 residues. Germline CDR1 reads SGHTA; CDR2 reads FQGTGA. The V segment lost 1 base and the J segment 6 bases; nucleotides outside the gene matches: 4.

This chain connects TRBV7-9 to TRBJ2-3, with 10 bases lining up with TRBD2. Germline V CDR1 and CDR2: SEHNR, FQNEAQ (reference sequence). V was pared by 1 base and J by 2 bases, with 3 bases of the junction left unmatched. This CDR3 comprises 16 residues. CDR3 sequence reads: CASSLEGLALTDTQYF. The CDR3 nucleotides read TGTGCCAGCAGCTTAGAGGGACTAGCGCTCACAGATACGCAGTATTTT.

This chain joins TRBV21-1 and TRBJ1-2; the table names TRBD1, a call not compared with the DNA. TRBV21-1 is recorded as a pseudogene. The CDR3 length is 17 residues. This CDR3 reads CASSKGPTGPLPYGYTF. CDR3 DNA: TGTGCCAGCAGCAAGGGGCCAACCGGGCCCCTGCCCTATGGCTACACCTTC.

This clonotype was observed a handful of times. V gene TRBV10-3 combines with J gene TRBJ1-6; a weak D match, TRBD1 (6 bases). The CDR3 sequence is 12 residues long. CDR1 ENHRY and CDR2 SYGVKD come from the germline V gene. V lost 2 bases and J lost 10, with 6 bases in between. CDR3 in amino acids: CAISEGGSPLHF. The DNA for the CDR3 is TGTGCCATCAGTGAGGGGGGCTCACCCCTCCACTTT.

The gene calls are TRBV27 and TRBJ1-1; 8 nucleotides align to TRBD1. Germline lookup yields CDR1 MNHEY and CDR2 SMNVEV (reference sequence). The CDR3 totals 16 residues. Unmatched junction bases numbered 9, after V lost 2 bases and J lost 4 bases. The CDR3 loop is CASSLEPGGLSTEAFF. The CDR3 DNA reads as TGTGCCAGCAGTTTAGAGCCAGGGGGCCTTAGCACTGAAGCTTTCTTT.

This clonotype was found a few times. Germline is not matched at one junction end, which may reflect a read error. V and J are TRBV7-7 and TRBJ1-1; 8 nucleotides line up with TRBD1. CDR1 is SSHAT and CDR2 is FNYEAQ in the germline V gene (reference sequence). This CDR3 comprises 16 residues. The CDR3 DNA reads TGTGCTAGCAGCTTAGCCCCCGGGACAGGGAACACTGAAGCTTTCTTT. It codes for CASSLAPGTGNTEAFF.

This clonotype occurred a few times. This sequence joins TRBV12-5 and TRBJ2-7, with D uncertain. CDR1 and CDR2 (germline): LGHNT, FRNRAP. This CDR3 spans 14 amino acids. The V gene lost 1 base and the J gene lost 3 bases, with 10 bases spanning the gap. The CDR3 loop reads CASGLGSEIYEQYF. DNA for the CDR3: TGTGCTAGTGGTTTGGGATCGGAAATCTACGAGCAGTACTTC.

The chain joins TRBV7-3 to TRBJ1-6; no definite D call. This CDR3 is built from 15 residues. Germline V lookup: CDR1 SGHTA, CDR2 FQGTGA. V lost 5 bases to trimming and J lost 0 bases, with 8 bases between them. The CDR3 bases are TGTGCCAGCAGCGACGGGAGCTCCTATAATTCACCCCTCCACTTT. This encodes CASSDGSSYNSPLHF.

This clonotype was seen a few times. The V call is TRBV11-2, the J call TRBJ2-3, with 10 bases aligning to TRBD2. V lost 6 bases to trimming and J lost 3 bases; unmatched junction nucleotides: 9. The CDR3 has 16 residues. Germline loops: CDR1 SGHAT, CDR2 FQNNGV. CDR3 protein: CASRGAERGGTDTQYF. The CDR3 region has the DNA TGTGCCAGCAGAGGGGCCGAGCGGGGGGGTACAGATACGCAGTATTTT.

This clonotype was observed many times. The chain combines TRBV7-9 with TRBJ1-2; D unclear. Germline-derived CDR1 and CDR2 are SEHNR and FQNEAQ (reference sequence). Trimming removed 3 bases from V and 0 bases from J, with 11 bases in between. The CDR3 length is 15 residues. CDR3 in DNA: TGTGCCAGCAGCTTCGGATGGTCCTCTAACTATGGCTACACCTTC. This gives the protein CASSFGWSSNYGYTF.

V and J are TRBV7-9 and TRBJ1-6; the D gene is possibly TRBD1 (5 bases). Germline V gene lookup returns CDR1 SEHNR and CDR2 FQNEAQ (reference sequence). The CDR3 consists of 15 residues. The V gene lost 4 bases and the J gene lost 6 bases, with 13 bases spanning the gap. CDR3 coding DNA: TGTGCCAGCAGCTCGGAGGACATCAGTAATTCACCCCTCCACTTT. This translates into CASSSEDISNSPLHF. Full variable domain (remainder filled in from reference TRBV7-9 and TRBJ1-6): DTGVSQNPRHKITKRGQNVTFRCDPISEHNRLYWYRQTLGQGPEFLTYFQNEAQLEKSRLLSDRFSAERPKGSFSTLEIQRTEQGDSAMYLCASSSEDISNSPLHFGNGTRLTVT.

This clonotype was observed a handful of times. The rearrangement links TRBV7-6 to TRBJ2-2; D remains ambiguous. The CDR3 length is 15 residues. CDR1 and CDR2 (germline): SGHVS, FNYEAQ. V was trimmed by 1 base and J by 3 bases, leaving 9 bases between them. Written as DNA, the CDR3 is TGTGCCAGCAGCTTAGAGGCAGGTTACACCGGGGAGCTGTTTTTT. It specifies CASSLEAGYTGELFF.

This clonotype has only a few counts. J is TRBJ2-1 and V is TRBV5-1; D is ambiguous. This CDR3 has 16 amino acids. V was cut by 4 bases and J by 0 bases, with 14 bases left in between. Looked up from germline, CDR1 is SGHRS and CDR2 is YFSETQ. Here the CDR3 reads CASSMPGASSYNEQFF. The CDR3, as DNA: TGCGCCAGCAGCATGCCGGGCGCCAGCTCCTACAATGAGCAGTTCTTC.

This clonotype was recorded a few times. The chain couples TRBV3-1 to TRBJ1-5; TRBD1 aligns across 7 bases. The CDR3 consists of 15 residues. The germline gives CDR1 LGHDT, CDR2 YNNKEL (reference sequence). V lost 6 bases to trimming and J lost 5 bases; unmatched junction nucleotides: 10. DNA of the CDR3: TGTGCCAGCAGTCTACAGGGGAGAGAGGATCAGCCCCAGCATTTT. It codes for CASSLQGREDQPQHF.

This clonotype was found a few times. V and J are TRBV9 and TRBJ2-5, with 9 positions matching TRBD1. V lost 0 bases, J lost 5 bases, and 5 bases stayed unmatched. The CDR3 covers 15 residues. The germline gives CDR1 SGDLS, CDR2 YYNGEE. The CDR3 spells CASSVGQGGWETQYF. DNA of the CDR3: TGTGCCAGCAGCGTAGGACAGGGGGGATGGGAGACCCAGTACTTC.

The chain is built from TRBV12-3 or TRBV12-4 and TRBJ1-1; no clear D. V was pared by 5 bases and J by 6 bases, with 10 bases between. The CDR3 contains 12 residues. CDR3 in amino acids: CASSGEGAEAFF. CDR3 nucleotides: TGTGCCAGCAGTGGAGAGGGCGCTGAAGCTTTCTTT.

V usage is TRBV6-2 or TRBV6-3 and J usage is TRBJ2-7, with 7 bases lining up with TRBD1. Germline trimming cut 2 bases from V and 2 bases from J; bases unmatched to any gene: 6. CDR1 and CDR2 from the germline V gene are MNHEY and SVGEGT. This CDR3 has 15 amino acids. CDR3 bases: TGTGCCAGCAGTTACAGGGGACAGCGTACCTACGAGCAGTACTTC. This translates into CASSYRGQRTYEQYF.

Ten or more counts support this clonotype. V usage is TRBV24-1 and J usage is TRBJ2-1, with 8 bases that match TRBD1. The V and J ends lost 9 bases and 7 bases, in that order; junction bases with no gene match: 7. Germline values: CDR1 KGHDR, CDR2 SFDVKD. The CDR3 is 13 residues long. CDR3 protein: CATADRGGNEQFF. In DNA, the CDR3 is TGTGCCACCGCCGACAGGGGCGGTAATGAGCAGTTCTTC.

This clonotype was seen more than once but under ten times. The J gene is TRBJ2-5, the V gene TRBV20-1, with 7 bases aligning to TRBD2. This CDR3 has 15 residues. CDR1 is DFQATT, CDR2 SNEGSKA, per germline (reference sequence). The ends lost 0 bases at V and 0 bases at J; junction bases unmatched: 4. CDR3 sequence (DNA): TGCAGTGCTAGAGATCTGACTAGCAACCAAGAGACCCAGTACTTC. Translating gives CSARDLTSNQETQYF.